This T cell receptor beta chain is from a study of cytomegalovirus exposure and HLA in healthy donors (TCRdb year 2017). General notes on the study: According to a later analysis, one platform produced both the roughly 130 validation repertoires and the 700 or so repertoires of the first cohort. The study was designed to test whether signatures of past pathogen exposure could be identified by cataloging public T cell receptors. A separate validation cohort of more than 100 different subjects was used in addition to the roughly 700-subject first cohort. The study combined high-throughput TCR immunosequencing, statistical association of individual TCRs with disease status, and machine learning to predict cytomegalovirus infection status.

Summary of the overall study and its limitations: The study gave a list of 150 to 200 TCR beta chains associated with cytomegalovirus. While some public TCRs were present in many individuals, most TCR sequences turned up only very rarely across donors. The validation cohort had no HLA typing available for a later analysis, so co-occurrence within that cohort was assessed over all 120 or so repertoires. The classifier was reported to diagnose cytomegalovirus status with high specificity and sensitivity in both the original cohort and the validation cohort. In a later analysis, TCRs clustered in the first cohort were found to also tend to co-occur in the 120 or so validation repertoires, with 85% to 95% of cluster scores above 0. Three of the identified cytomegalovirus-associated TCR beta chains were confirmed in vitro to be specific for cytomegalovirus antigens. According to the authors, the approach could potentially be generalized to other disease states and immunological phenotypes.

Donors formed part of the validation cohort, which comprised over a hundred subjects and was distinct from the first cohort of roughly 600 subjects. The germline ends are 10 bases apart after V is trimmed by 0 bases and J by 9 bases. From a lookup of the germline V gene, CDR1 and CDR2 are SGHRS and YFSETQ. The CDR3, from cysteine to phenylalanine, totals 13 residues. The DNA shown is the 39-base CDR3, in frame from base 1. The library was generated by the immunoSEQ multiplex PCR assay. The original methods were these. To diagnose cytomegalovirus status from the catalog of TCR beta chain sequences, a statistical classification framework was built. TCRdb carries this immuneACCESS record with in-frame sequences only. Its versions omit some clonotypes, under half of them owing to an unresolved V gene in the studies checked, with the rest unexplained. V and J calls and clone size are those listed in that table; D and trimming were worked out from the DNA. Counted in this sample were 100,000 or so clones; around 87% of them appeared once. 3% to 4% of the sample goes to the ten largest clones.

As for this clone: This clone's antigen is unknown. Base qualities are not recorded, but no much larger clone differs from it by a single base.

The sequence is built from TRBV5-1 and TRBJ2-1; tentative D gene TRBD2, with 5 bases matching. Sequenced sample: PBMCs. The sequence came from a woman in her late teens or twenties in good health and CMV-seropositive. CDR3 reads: CASSLGTEGEQFF. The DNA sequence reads TGCGCCAGCAGCTTGGGGACTGAAGGTGAGCAGTTCTTC.